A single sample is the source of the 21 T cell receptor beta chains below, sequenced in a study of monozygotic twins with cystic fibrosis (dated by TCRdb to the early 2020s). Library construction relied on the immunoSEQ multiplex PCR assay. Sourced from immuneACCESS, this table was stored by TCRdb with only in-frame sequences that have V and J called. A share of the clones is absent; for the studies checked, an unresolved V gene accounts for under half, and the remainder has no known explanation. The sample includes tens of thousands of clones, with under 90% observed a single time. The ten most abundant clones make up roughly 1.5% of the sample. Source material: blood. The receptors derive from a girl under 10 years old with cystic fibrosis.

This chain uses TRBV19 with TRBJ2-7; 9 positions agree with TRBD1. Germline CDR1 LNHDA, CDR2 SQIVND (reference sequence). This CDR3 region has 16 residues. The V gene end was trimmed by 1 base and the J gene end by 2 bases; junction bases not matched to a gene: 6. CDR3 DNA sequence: TGTGCCAGTAGTATAGTGGGGACAGGGCGTCCCTACGAGCAGTACTTC. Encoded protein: CASSIVGTGRPYEQYF.

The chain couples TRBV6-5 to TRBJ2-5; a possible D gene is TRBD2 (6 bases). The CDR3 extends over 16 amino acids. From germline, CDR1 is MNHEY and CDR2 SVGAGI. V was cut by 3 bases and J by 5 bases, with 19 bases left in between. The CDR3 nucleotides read TGTGCCAGCAGTTATGGGCCGACTAGATTAAGGGAGACCCAGTACTTC. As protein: CASSYGPTRLRETQYF.

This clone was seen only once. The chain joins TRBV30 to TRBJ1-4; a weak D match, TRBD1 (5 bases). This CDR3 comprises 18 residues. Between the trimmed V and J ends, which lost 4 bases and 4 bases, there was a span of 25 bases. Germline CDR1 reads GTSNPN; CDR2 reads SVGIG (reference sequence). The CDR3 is CAWINKAAYTGGNEKLFF. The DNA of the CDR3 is TGTGCCTGGATCAACAAGGCAGCATACACCGGGGGTAATGAAAAACTGTTTTTT. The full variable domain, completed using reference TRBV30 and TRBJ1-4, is SQTIHQWPATLVQPVGSPLSLECTVEGTSNPNLYWYRQAAGRGLQLLFYSVGIGQISSEVPQNLSASRPQDRQFILSSKKLLLSDSGFYLCAWINKAAYTGGNEKLFFGSGTQLSVL.

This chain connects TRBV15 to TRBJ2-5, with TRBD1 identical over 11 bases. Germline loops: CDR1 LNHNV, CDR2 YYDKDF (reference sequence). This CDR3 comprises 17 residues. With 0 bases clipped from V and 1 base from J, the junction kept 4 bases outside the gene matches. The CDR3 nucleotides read TGTGCCACCAGCAGAGATCTTGGGACAGGGGGCCAAGAGACCCAGTACTTC. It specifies CATSRDLGTGGQETQYF.

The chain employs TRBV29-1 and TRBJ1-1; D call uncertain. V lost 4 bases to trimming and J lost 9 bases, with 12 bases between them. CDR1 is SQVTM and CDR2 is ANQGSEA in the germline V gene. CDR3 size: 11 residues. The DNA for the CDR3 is TGCAGCGTTGTAGGTGAGCGTCAAGCTTTCTTT. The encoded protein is CSVVGERQAFF.

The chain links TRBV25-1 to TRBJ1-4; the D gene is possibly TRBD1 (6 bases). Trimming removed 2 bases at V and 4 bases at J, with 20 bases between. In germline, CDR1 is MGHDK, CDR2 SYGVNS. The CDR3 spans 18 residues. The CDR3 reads CASSEPLNYRVDNEKLFF. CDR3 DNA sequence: TGTGCCAGCAGTGAACCCCTAAACTACAGGGTCGATAATGAAAAACTGTTTTTT.

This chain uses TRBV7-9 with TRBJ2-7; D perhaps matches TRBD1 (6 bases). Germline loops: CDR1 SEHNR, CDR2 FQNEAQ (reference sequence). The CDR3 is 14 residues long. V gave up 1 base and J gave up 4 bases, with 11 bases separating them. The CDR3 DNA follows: TGTGCCAGCAGCTTAGACAGAGGGGGTTACGAGCAGTACTTC. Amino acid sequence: CASSLDRGGYEQYF.

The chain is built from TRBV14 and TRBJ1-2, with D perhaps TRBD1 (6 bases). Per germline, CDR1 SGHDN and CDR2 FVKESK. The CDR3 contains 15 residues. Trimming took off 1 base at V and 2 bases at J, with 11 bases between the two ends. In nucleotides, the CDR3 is TGTGCCAGCAGCCAAGCCGGGACAAAAAACTATGGCTACACCTTC. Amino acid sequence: CASSQAGTKNYGYTF. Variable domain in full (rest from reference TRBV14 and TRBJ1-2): EAGVTQFPSHSVIEKGQTVTLRCDPISGHDNLYWYRRVMGKEIKFLLHFVKESKQDESGMPNNRFLAERTGGTYSTLKVQPAELEDSGVYFCASSQAGTKNYGYTFGSGTRLTVV.

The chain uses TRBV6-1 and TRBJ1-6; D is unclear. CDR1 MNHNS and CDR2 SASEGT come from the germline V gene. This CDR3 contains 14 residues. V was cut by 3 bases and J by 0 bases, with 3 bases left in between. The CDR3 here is CASSDSSYNSPLHF. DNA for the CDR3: TGTGCCAGCAGTGACAGCTCCTATAATTCACCCCTCCACTTT.

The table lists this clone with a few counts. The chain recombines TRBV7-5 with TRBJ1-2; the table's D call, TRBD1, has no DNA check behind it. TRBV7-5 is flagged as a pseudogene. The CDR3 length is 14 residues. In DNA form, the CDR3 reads TGTGCCAGAAGTCCCCGCACACATTACTATGGCTACACCTTC. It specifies CARSPRTHYYGYTF.

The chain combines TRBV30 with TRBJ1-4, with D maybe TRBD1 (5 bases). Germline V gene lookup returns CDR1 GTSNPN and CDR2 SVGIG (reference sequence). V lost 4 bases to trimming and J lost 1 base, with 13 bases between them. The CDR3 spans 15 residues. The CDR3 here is CAWNLGRGTNEKLFF. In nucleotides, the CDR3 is TGTGCCTGGAACTTAGGGAGGGGAACTAATGAAAAACTGTTTTTT.

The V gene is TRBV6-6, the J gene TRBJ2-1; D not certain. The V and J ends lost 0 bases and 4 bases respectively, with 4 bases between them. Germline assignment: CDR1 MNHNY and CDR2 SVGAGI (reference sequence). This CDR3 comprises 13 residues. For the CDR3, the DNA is TGTGCCAGCAGTTACTCCAGTTACAATGAGCAGTTCTTC. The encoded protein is CASSYSSYNEQFF.

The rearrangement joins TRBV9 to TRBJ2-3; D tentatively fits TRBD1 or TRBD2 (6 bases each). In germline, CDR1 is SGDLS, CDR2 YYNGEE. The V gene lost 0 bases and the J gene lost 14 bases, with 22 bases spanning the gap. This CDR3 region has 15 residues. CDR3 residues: CASSVALGGGGGLYF. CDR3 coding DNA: TGTGCCAGCAGCGTAGCTTTGGGAGGCGGAGGGGGTTTGTATTTT. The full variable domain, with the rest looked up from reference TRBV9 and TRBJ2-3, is DSGVTQTPKHLITATGQRVTLRCSPRSGDLSVYWYQQSLDQGLQFLIQYYNGEERAKGNILERFSAQQFPDLHSELNLSSLELGDSALYFCASSVALGGGGGLYFGPGTRLTVL.

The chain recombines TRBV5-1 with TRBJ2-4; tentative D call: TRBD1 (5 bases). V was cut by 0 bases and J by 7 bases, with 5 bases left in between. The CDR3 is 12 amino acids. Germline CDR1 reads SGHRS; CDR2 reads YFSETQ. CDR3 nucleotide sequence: TGCGCCAGCAGCTTGGACAGGAACATTCAGTACTTC. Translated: CASSLDRNIQYF.

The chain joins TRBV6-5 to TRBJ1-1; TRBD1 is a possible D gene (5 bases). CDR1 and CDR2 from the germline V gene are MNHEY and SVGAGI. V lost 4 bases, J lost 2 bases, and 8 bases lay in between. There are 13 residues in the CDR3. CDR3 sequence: CASSWDGNTEAFF. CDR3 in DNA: TGTGCCAGCAGTTGGGACGGAAACACTGAAGCTTTCTTT.

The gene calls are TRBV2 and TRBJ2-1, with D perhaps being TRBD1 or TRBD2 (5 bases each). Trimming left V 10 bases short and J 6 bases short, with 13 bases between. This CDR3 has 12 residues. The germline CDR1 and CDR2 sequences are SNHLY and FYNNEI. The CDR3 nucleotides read TGTGCCACATCGAGGGGAAGCAATGAGCAGTTCTTC. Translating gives CATSRGSNEQFF.

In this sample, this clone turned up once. The CDR3 DNA follows: TGTGCCATCAGTGAGTCCGGGGGGGGCCGAGAAGATACGCAGTATTTT. Amino acid sequence: CAISESGGGREDTQYF. V and J are TRBV10-3 and TRBJ2-3; 8 nucleotides match TRBD2. CDR3 length equals 16 residues. Germline trimming cut 0 bases from V and 5 bases from J; bases unmatched to any gene: 7. Germline CDR1 reads ENHRY; CDR2 reads SYGVKD.

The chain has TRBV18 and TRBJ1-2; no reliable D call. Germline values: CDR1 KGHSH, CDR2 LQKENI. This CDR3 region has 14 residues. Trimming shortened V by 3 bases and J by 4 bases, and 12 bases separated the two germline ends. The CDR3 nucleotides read TGTGCCAGCTCACCGAAGGACGGACCCTATGGCTACACCTTC. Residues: CASSPKDGPYGYTF.

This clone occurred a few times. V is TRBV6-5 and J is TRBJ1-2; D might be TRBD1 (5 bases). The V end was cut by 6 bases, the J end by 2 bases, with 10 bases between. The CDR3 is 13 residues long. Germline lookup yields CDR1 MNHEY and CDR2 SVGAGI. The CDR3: CASSRRDNYGYTF. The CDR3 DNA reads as TGTGCCAGCAGCCGCCGGGACAACTATGGCTACACCTTC.

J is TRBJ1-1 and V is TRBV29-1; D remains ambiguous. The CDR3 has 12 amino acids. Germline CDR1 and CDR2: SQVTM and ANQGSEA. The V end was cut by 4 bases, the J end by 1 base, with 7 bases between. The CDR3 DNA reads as TGCAGCGTTGGTTGGGGGAACACTGAAGCTTTCTTT. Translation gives CSVGWGNTEAFF.

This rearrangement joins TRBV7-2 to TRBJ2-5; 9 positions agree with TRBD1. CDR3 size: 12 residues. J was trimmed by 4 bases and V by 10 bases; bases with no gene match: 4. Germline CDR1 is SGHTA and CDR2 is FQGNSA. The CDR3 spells CATGTGTETQYF. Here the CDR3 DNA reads TGTGCCACCGGGACAGGGACAGAGACCCAGTACTTC.